In this sample, the clone carrying this T cell receptor beta chain turned up a few times. As yet, its antigen is unknown. The PCR contained 60 Vbeta and 13 Jbeta primers. Measured with immunoSEQ multiplex PCR; TCRdb has only the in-frame clones, and not every one. The sample records approximately 100,000 clones, 75% to 90% being singletons. From germline, CDR1 is MNHEY and CDR2 SMNVEV (reference sequence). With V trimmed by 6 bases and J by 3 bases, 4 bases remained unmatched. The CDR3 totals 14 residues. This entry is derived from a study of cytomegalovirus exposure and HLA in healthy donors. General observations from the study: High specificity and sensitivity for cytomegalovirus status were reported for the classifier. Later analysis showed TCR association rates varying by HLA locus, highest for DRB1 and lowest for HLA-C. An analysis was carried out at a later point. It showed that HLA-associated TCR beta chains were more clonally expanded than equally common non-associated chains. Most sequenced TCRs were rare (though some public TCRs occurred in many donors).

The sequencing sample was made of PBMCs. This clonotype was sampled from a man aged 35 to 55 in good health and CMV-seropositive. This chain joins TRBV27 and TRBJ2-3; 9 bases match TRBD1. In DNA, the CDR3 is TGTGCCAGCAGGAGACAGGGGGAGACAGATACGCAGTATTTT. It is translated as CASRRQGETDTQYF.